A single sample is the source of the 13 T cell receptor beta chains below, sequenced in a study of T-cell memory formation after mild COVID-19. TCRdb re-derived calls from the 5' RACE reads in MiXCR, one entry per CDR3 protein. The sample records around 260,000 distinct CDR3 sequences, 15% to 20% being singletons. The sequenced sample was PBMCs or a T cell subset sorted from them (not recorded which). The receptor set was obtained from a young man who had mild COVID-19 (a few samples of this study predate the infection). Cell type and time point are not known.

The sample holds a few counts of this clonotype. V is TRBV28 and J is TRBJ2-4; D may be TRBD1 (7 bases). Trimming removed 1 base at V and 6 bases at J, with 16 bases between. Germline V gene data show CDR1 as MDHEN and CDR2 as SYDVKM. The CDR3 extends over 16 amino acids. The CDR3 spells CASSLYTGGQLNIQYF. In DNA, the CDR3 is TGTGCCAGCAGTTTATATACCGGGGGACAGCTAAACATTCAGTACTTC.

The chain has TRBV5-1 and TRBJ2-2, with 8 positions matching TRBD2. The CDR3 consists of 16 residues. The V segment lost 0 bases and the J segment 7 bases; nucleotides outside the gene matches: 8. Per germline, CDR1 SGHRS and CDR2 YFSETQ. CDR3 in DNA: TGCGCCAGCAGCTTGGCCCCGGGGGGGCAGGTCGGGGAGCTGTTTTTT. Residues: CASSLAPGGQVGELFF.

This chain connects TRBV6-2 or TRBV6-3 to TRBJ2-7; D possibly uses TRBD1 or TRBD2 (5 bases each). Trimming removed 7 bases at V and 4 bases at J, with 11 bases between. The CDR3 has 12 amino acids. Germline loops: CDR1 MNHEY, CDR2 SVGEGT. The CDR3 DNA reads TGTGCCAGCATGAACTGGGGGTACGAGCAGTACTTC. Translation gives CASMNWGYEQYF.

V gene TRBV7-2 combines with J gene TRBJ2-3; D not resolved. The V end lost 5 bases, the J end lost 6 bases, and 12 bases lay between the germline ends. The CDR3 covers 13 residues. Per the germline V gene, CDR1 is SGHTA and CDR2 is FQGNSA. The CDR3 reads CASSGPPSDTQYF. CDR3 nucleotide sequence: TGTGCCAGCAGCGGGCCCCCGTCCGATACGCAGTATTTT.

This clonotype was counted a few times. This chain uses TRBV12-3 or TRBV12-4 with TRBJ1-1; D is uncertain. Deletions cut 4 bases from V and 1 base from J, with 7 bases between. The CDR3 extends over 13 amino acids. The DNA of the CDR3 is TGTGCCAGCAGTTGGTCAGCGAACACTGAAGCTTTCTTT. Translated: CASSWSANTEAFF.

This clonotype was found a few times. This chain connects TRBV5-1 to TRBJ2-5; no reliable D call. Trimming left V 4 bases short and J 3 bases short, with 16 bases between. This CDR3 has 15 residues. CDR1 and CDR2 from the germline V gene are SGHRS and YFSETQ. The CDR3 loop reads CASSHAPLPEETQYF. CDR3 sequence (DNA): TGCGCCAGCAGCCACGCCCCTCTCCCCGAAGAGACCCAGTACTTC.

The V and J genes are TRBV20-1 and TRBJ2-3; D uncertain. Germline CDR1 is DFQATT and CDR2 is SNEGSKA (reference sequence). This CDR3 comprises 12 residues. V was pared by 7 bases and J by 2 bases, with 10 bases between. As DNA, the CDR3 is TGCAGTGTAGACTTCCACACAGATACGCAGTATTTT. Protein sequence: CSVDFHTDTQYF.

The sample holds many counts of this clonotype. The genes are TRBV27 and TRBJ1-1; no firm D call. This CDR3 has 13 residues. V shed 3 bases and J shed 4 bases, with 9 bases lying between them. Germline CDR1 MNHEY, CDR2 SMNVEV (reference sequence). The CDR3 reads CASSFKETTEAFF. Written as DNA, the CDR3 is TGTGCCAGCAGTTTTAAAGAGACCACTGAAGCTTTCTTT.

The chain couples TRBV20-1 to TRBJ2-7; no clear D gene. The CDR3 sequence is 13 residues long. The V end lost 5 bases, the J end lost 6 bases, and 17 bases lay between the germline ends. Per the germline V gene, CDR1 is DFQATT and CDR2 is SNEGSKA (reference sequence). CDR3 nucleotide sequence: TGCAGTGCTGTACGGACGGCGATGGGCGAGCAGTACTTC. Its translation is CSAVRTAMGEQYF.

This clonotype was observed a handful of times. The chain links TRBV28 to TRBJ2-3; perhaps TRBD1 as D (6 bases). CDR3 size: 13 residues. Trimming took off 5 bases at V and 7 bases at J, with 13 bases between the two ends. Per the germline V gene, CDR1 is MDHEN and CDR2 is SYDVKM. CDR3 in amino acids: CASSHTGINTQYF. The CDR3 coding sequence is TGTGCCAGCAGTCACACAGGGATTAATACGCAGTATTTT.

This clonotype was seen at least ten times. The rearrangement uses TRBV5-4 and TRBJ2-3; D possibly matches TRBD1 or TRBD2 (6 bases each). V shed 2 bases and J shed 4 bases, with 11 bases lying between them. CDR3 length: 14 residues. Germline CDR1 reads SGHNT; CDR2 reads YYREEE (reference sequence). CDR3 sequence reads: CASSFRGGPDTQYF. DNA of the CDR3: TGTGCCAGCAGCTTCAGGGGAGGACCAGATACGCAGTATTTT.

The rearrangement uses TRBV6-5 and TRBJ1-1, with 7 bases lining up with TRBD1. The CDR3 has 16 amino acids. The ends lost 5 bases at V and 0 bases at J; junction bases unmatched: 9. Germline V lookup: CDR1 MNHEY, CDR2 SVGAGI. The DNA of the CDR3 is TGTGCCAGCAGTCCGAACAGGGGAATTTTGAACACTGAAGCTTTCTTT. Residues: CASSPNRGILNTEAFF.

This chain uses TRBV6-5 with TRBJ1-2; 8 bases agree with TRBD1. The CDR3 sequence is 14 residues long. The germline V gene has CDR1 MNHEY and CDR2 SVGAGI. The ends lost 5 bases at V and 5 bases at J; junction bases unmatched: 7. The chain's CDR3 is CASSKGQGVYGYTF. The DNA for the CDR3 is TGTGCCAGCAGTAAAGGACAGGGAGTTTATGGCTACACCTTC.